The clone carrying this T cell receptor (beta chain) turned up a few times. Its antigen is still unknown. This sample was taken from a study of beta chain features in type 1 diabetes. Study-level findings and limits: Fewer insertions but more deletions were seen at VDJ junctions in type 1 diabetes patients. TCRB CDR3s were moderately but significantly shorter in Type 1 diabetes patients in all four CD4+ subsets. cDNA sequencing could over-represent cells with high TCR expression. A closer apparent resemblance between naive, central memory and Treg TCRB repertoires was seen in patients than in healthy donors.

Every bit of the isolated RNA underwent reverse transcription, so sequencing read expressed TCRB transcripts. TCRdb keeps only in-frame clones here, not all; method: immunoSEQ multiplex PCR. Of about 360,000 clones in the sample, over 9.5% were seen once. The CDR3 consists of 16 residues. Per the germline V gene, CDR1 is LGHNA and CDR2 is YNFKEQ. V lost 3 bases, J lost 2 bases, and 7 bases stayed unmatched. The chain uses TRBV4-2 and TRBJ2-3, with 8 positions matching TRBD2. This receptor was obtained from a man aged 18 to 30 in good health. The sample comprised naive CD4+ T cells from blood. CDR3 in amino acids: CASSQGSGSLTDTQYF. As DNA, the CDR3 is TGTGCCAGCAGCCAGGGAAGCGGGAGCCTCACAGATACGCAGTATTTT.